Each of the 15 T cell receptor beta chains below was sequenced from the same sample in a study of cytomegalovirus exposure and HLA in healthy donors listed by TCRdb under 2017. Library method: the immunoSEQ multiplex PCR assay. The multiplex PCR relied on a mix of 60 forward primers for TCR Vbeta segments and 13 reverse primers for TCR Jbeta segments. Drawn from immuneACCESS, this table holds only the in-frame rearrangements with V and J called that TCRdb kept. Clones are partly lost; checked studies trace under half to an unresolved V gene and leave the rest unexplained. The sample has approximately 75,000 clones on record. The ten largest clones add up to 4% to 5.5% of the sample. Specimen: PBMCs. The receptor set was obtained from a man in his forties or fifties in good health and CMV-seronegative.

J is TRBJ2-5 and V is TRBV14, with D tentatively TRBD2 (6 bases). This CDR3 is 16 amino acids long. The germline V gene has CDR1 SGHDN and CDR2 FVKESK. V gave up 4 bases and J gave up 2 bases, with 17 bases separating them. CDR3 sequence: CASSPGELALQETQYF. In nucleotides, the CDR3 is TGTGCCAGCAGCCCCGGAGAGCTAGCGCTACAAGAGACCCAGTACTTC.

The chain joins TRBV7-2 to TRBJ2-1, with TRBD2 as a possible D gene (7 bases). Germline CDR1 and CDR2: SGHTA and FQGNSA. V lost 4 bases, J lost 12 bases, and 13 bases lay in between. The CDR3 is 12 residues long. The chain's CDR3 is CASSSPRGAQFF. The DNA of the CDR3 is TGTGCCAGCAGCTCTCCACGGGGGGCGCAGTTCTTC.

This chain connects TRBV2 to TRBJ1-5; TRBD1 matches 11 bases. Per germline, CDR1 SNHLY and CDR2 FYNNEI. The CDR3 length is 18 residues. Trimming removed 0 bases from V and 2 bases from J; junction bases left unmatched: 6. In DNA, the CDR3 is TGTGCCAGCAGTGAAGCAGGCGGGACAGGGGGGGGCAATCAGCCCCAGCATTTT. Encoded protein: CASSEAGGTGGGNQPQHF.

The chain recombines TRBV2 with TRBJ1-2; 7 bases line up with TRBD1. The CDR3 is 14 amino acids. Per germline, CDR1 SNHLY and CDR2 FYNNEI. With V trimmed by 7 bases and J by 5 bases, 10 bases remained unmatched. The DNA for the CDR3 is TGTGCCAGCACTAGAAGACAGGGTAATTATGGCTACACCTTC. This sequence encodes CASTRRQGNYGYTF.

CDR3 in amino acids: CASSTTGSLGNSPLHF. The CDR3 region has the DNA TGTGCCAGCAGTACGACAGGGTCTCTTGGTAATTCACCCCTCCACTTT. The chain links TRBV6-6 to TRBJ1-6; 7 bases map to TRBD1. The CDR3 spans 16 residues. From germline, CDR1 is MNHNY and CDR2 SVGAGI (reference sequence). Germline trimming cut 5 bases from V and 6 bases from J; bases unmatched to any gene: 10.

The gene calls are TRBV19 and TRBJ1-2; 7 nucleotides align to TRBD1. Germline CDR1 reads LNHDA; CDR2 reads SQIVND (reference sequence). After removal of 4 bases from V and 2 bases from J, the junction contained 7 bases not matched to a gene. CDR3 size: 15 residues. The CDR3 reads CASSKRDRRNYGYTF. For the CDR3, the DNA is TGTGCCAGTAGTAAACGGGACAGAAGAAACTATGGCTACACCTTC.

The chain is built from TRBV25-1 and TRBJ2-1; 8 bases map to TRBD1. The CDR3 length is 13 residues. With 6 bases clipped from V and 3 bases from J, the junction kept 1 base outside the gene matches. CDR1 is MGHDK and CDR2 is SYGVNS in the germline V gene. The CDR3 region is CASRGQGYNEQFF. CDR3 nucleotides: TGTGCCAGCAGAGGACAGGGCTACAATGAGCAGTTCTTC.

V gene TRBV2 combines with J gene TRBJ2-3; D is ambiguous. V lost 11 bases and J lost 4, with 10 bases in between. Per the germline V gene, CDR1 is SNHLY and CDR2 is FYNNEI. This CDR3 has 11 residues. This CDR3 is CAGASADTQYF. In DNA, the CDR3 is TGTGCCGGAGCGTCCGCAGATACGCAGTATTTT.

The V call is TRBV6-5, the J call TRBJ1-4, with D possibly being TRBD1 (5 bases). CDR1 is MNHEY, CDR2 SVGAGI, per germline. Trimming pared 8 bases from V and 6 bases from J, leaving 16 bases between. The CDR3 has 14 amino acids. CDR3 coding DNA: TGTGCCAGCGCCACAGACAGTTGGCATGAAAAACTGTTTTTT. Translation: CASATDSWHEKLFF.

J is TRBJ1-4 and V is TRBV2; D not certain. The CDR3 sequence is 14 residues long. Per germline, CDR1 SNHLY and CDR2 FYNNEI. V shed 7 bases and J shed 7 bases, with 16 bases lying between them. The CDR3: CASTPMRAGEKLFF. CDR3 in DNA: TGTGCCAGCACTCCAATGAGGGCGGGTGAAAAACTGTTTTTT.

The chain couples TRBV29-1 to TRBJ2-7, with a possible D match to TRBD1 (6 bases). The CDR3 covers 15 residues. Trimming cost V 7 bases and J 1 base, with 20 bases left between them. CDR1 and CDR2 (germline): SQVTM, ANQGSEA. The CDR3 nucleotides are TGCAGCGCGGCGCGGTCAGGGGTATATTCCTACGAGCAGTACTTC. It yields the protein CSAARSGVYSYEQYF.

The chain carries TRBV10-3 and TRBJ1-2; D is uncertain. The CDR3 length is 13 residues. The germline CDR1 and CDR2 sequences are ENHRY and SYGVKD. The V and J ends lost 7 bases and 1 base respectively, with 10 bases between them. The CDR3 sequence: CAITPGVNYGYTF. The CDR3 DNA follows: TGTGCCATCACCCCCGGGGTTAACTATGGCTACACCTTC.

The chain links TRBV7-8 to TRBJ2-7, with a possible D match to TRBD1 (6 bases). Germline V CDR1 and CDR2: SGHVS, FQNEAQ. V lost 7 bases and J lost 2, with 12 bases in between. The CDR3 covers 13 residues. CDR3 DNA: TGTGCCAGCAACATCAGACAGGCCTACGAGCAGTACTTC. Encoded protein: CASNIRQAYEQYF.

CDR3 loop: CASSPLGERGKTQYF. The CDR3 DNA reads TGTGCCAGCAGCCCCTTGGGGGAGCGCGGGAAGACCCAGTACTTC. V gene TRBV7-9 combines with J gene TRBJ2-5, with D possibly being TRBD2 (6 bases). Trimming stripped 5 bases from V and 6 bases from J, with 19 bases between. The CDR3 totals 15 residues. Per the germline V gene, CDR1 is SEHNR and CDR2 is FQNEAQ (reference sequence).

This chain connects TRBV30 to TRBJ2-2; 9 bases fit TRBD1. J was trimmed by 4 bases and V by 5 bases; bases with no gene match: 8. Germline assignment: CDR1 GTSNPN and CDR2 SVGIG (reference sequence). This CDR3 is 15 amino acids long. The CDR3 coding sequence is TGTGCCTGGGCTCCGGGACAGGGACTCACCGGGGAGCTGTTTTTT. It translates to CAWAPGQGLTGELFF.